This T cell receptor (beta chain) stems from a study of blood T cell repertoires in COVID-19. Study as a whole: There were acute and convalescent COVID-19 samples, and they came from the United States, Italy and Spain. PBMCs, B-cell-depleted T cells, or T cells provided the cDNA or gDNA that made up the material.

Per the authors' pipeline: Amplification of reference gene primers provided the estimated nucleated cell counts. TCRdb's copy holds only in-frame clones and misses some; the assay was immunoSEQ multiplex PCR. V and J calls and clone size are those listed in that table; D and trimming were worked out from the DNA. The repertoire holds roughly 150,000 clones, with roughly four fifths as singletons. Germline V gene lookup returns CDR1 SGHAT and CDR2 FQNNGV. This CDR3 is built from 15 residues. V lost 5 bases to trimming and J lost 0 bases; unmatched junction nucleotides: 4. The receptor comes from a man aged 70 or older who had recovered from COVID-19. Material: peripheral blood. The chain has TRBV11-2 and TRBJ1-3, with 7 bases aligning to TRBD1. The chain's CDR3 is CASSRRGPSGNTIYF. The CDR3 DNA reads as TGTGCCAGCAGCCGGAGGGGGCCCTCTGGAAACACCATATATTTT.